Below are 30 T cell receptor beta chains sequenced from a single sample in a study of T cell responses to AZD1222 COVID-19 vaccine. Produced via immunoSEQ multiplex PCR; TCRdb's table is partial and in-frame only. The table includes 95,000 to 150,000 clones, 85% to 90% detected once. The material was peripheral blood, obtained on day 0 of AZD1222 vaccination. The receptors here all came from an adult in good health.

The DNA for the CDR3 is TGTGCCAGCAGTGGGGGAATGGCGTTCAACGAGCAGTACTTC. This gives the protein CASSGGMAFNEQYF. The chain recombines TRBV2 with TRBJ2-7; D is unclear. CDR1 is SNHLY, CDR2 FYNNEI, per germline. This CDR3 is 14 amino acids long. Trimming took 4 bases from V and 5 from J, leaving 15 bases between them. The full variable domain, with the rest looked up from reference TRBV2 and TRBJ2-7, is EPEVTQTPSHQVTQMGQEVILRCVPISNHLYFYWYRQILGQKVEFLVSFYNNEISEKSEIFDDQFSVERPDGSNFTLKIRSTKLEDSAMYFCASSGGMAFNEQYFGPGTRLTVT.

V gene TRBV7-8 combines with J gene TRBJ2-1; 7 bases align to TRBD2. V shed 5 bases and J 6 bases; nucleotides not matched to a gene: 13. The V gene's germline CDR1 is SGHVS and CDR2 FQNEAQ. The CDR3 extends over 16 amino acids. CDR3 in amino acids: CASSPAYWERGNEQFF. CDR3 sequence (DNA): TGTGCCAGCAGCCCAGCCTACTGGGAGCGGGGCAATGAGCAGTTCTTC.

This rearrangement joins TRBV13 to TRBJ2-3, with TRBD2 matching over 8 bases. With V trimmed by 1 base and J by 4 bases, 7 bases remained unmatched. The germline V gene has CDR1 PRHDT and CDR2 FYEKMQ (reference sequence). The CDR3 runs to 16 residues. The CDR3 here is CASSLAPGTRSDTQYF. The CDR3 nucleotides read TGTGCCAGCAGCTTAGCCCCCGGGACTAGATCAGATACGCAGTATTTT.

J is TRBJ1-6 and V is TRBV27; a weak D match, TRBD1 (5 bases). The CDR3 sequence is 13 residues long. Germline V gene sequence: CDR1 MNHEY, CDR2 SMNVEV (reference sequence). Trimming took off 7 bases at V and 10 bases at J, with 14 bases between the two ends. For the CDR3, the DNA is TGTGCCAGCAACGGTGGGGGTTGGTCACCCCTCCACTTT. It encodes CASNGGGWSPLHF.

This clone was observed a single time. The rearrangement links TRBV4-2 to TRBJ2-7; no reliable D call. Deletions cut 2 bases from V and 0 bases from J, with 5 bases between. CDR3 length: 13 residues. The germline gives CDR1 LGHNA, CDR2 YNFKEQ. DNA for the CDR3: TGTGCCAGCAGCCAATTGGCCTCCTACGAGCAGTACTTC. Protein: CASSQLASYEQYF.

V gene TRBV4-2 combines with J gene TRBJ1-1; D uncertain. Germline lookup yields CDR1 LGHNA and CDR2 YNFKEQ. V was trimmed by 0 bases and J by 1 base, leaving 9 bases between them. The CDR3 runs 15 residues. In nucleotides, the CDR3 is TGTGCCAGCAGCCAAGAGGGGTACACGAACACTGAAGCTTTCTTT. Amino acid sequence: CASSQEGYTNTEAFF.

CDR3 sequence: CSVEGASGRTGGEQFF. Here the CDR3 DNA reads TGCAGCGTTGAAGGGGCTAGCGGGAGGACAGGCGGTGAGCAGTTCTTC. The V gene is TRBV29-1, the J gene TRBJ2-1, with 11 bases lining up with TRBD2. CDR1 and CDR2 (germline): SQVTM, ANQGSEA. This CDR3 has 16 amino acids. V gave up 1 base and J gave up 9 bases; unmatched junction bases: 11.

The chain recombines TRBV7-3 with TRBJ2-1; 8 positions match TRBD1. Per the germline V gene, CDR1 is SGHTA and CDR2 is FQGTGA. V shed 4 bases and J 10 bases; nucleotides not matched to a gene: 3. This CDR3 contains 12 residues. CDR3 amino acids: CASSSGQGEQFF. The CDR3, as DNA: TGTGCCAGCAGCTCCGGACAGGGAGAGCAGTTCTTC.

This CDR3 is CASSLGPGLYNEQFF. The DNA of the CDR3 is TGTGCCAGCAGCTTAGGCCCGGGGCTCTACAATGAGCAGTTCTTC. This sequence joins TRBV7-8 and TRBJ2-1; D assignment may be TRBD1 or TRBD2 (5 bases each). CDR3 size: 15 residues. Germline CDR1 and CDR2: SGHVS and FQNEAQ. Trimming cost V 1 base and J 3 bases, with 10 bases left between them.

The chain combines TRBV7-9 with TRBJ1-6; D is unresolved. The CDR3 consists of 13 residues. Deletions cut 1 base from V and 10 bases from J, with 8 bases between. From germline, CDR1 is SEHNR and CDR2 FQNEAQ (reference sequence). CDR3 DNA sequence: TGTGCCAGCAGCTTAGGGGCGGGGTCACCCCTCCACTTT. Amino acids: CASSLGAGSPLHF. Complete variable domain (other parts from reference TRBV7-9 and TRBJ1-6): DTGVSQNPRHKITKRGQNVTFRCDPISEHNRLYWYRQTLGQGPEFLTYFQNEAQLEKSRLLSDRFSAERPKGSFSTLEIQRTEQGDSAMYLCASSLGAGSPLHFGNGTRLTVT.

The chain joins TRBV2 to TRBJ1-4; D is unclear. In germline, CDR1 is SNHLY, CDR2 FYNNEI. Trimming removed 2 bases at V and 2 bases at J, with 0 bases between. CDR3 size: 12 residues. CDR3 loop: CASSETNEKLFF. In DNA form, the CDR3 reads TGTGCCAGCAGTGAAACTAATGAAAAACTGTTTTTT.

For the CDR3, the DNA is TGTGCCAGCAGCCAAGGGGAGTACTATAATTCACCCCTCCACTTT. This gives the protein CASSQGEYYNSPLHF. This chain links TRBV3-1 (or the pseudogene TRBV3-2) with TRBJ1-6; D gene ambiguous. Germline V gene lookup returns CDR1 LGHDT and CDR2 YNNKEL (reference sequence). Deletions cut 1 base from V and 3 bases from J, with 7 bases between. The CDR3 is 15 amino acids.

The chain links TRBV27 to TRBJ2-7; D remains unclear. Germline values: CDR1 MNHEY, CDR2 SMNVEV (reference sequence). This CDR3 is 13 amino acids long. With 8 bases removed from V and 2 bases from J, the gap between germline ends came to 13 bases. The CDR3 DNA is TGTGCCAGCCAACCCTGGCAGGCCTACGAGCAGTACTTC. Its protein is CASQPWQAYEQYF.

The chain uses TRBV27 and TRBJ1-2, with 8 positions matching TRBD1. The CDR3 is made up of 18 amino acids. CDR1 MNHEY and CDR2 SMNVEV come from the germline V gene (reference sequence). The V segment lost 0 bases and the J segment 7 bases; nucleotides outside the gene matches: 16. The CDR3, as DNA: TGTGCCAGCAGTTTATCCGGGTACGGAAGGACAGGGCGGACTGGCTACACCTTC. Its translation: CASSLSGYGRTGRTGYTF.

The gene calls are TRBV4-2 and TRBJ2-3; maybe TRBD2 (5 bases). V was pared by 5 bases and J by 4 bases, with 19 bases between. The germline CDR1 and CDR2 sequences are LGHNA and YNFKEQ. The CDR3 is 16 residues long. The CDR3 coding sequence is TGTGCCAGCAGCTTAGAGGAGGCTACACGAGCAGATACGCAGTATTTT. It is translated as CASSLEEATRADTQYF.

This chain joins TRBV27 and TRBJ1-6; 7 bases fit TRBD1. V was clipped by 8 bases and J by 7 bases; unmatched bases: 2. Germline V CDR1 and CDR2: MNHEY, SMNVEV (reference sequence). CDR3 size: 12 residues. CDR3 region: CASGTANSPLHF. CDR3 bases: TGTGCCAGCGGGACAGCGAATTCACCCCTCCACTTT.

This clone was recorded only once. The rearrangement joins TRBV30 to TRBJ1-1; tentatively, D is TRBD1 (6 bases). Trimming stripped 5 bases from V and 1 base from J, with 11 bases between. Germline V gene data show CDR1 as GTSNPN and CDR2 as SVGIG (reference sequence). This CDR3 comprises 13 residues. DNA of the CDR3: TGTGCCTGGGGAGGACAGTCGAACACTGAAGCTTTCTTT. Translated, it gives CAWGGQSNTEAFF. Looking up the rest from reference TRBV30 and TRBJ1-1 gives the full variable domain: SQTIHQWPATLVQPVGSPLSLECTVEGTSNPNLYWYRQAAGRGLQLLFYSVGIGQISSEVPQNLSASRPQDRQFILSSKKLLLSDSGFYLCAWGGQSNTEAFFGQGTRLTVV.

CDR3 sequence reads: CASSSGGNTEAFF. The CDR3 DNA reads as TGTGCCAGCTCCTCCGGTGGGAACACTGAAGCTTTCTTT. The rearrangement links TRBV18 to TRBJ1-1; D not certain. The CDR3 has 13 residues. Looked up from germline, CDR1 is KGHSH and CDR2 is LQKENI. The V end was cut by 6 bases, the J end by 1 base, with 9 bases between.

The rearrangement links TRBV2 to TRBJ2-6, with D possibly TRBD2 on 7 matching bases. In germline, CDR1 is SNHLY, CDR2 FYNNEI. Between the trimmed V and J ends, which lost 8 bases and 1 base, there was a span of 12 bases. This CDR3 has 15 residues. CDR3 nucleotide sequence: TGTGCCAGCGAGGGGGGGCGATCTGGGGCCAACGTCCTGACTTTC. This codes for CASEGGRSGANVLTF.

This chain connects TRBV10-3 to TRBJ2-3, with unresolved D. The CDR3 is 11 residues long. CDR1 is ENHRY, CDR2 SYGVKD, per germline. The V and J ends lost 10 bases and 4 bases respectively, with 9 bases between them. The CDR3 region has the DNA TGTGCCAGCCGCCGTGCAGATACGCAGTATTTT. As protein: CASRRADTQYF.

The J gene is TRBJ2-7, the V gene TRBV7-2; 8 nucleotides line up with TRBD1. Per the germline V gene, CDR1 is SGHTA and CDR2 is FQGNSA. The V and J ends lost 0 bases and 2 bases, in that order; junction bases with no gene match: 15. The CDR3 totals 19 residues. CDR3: CASSLAPFQKTGATYEQYF. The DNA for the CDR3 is TGTGCCAGCAGCTTAGCCCCTTTTCAAAAGACAGGGGCGACCTACGAGCAGTACTTC.

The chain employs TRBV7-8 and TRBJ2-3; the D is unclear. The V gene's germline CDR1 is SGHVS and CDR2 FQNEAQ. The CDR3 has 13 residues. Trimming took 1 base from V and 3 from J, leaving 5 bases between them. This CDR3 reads CASSLDRTDTQYF. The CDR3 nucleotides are TGTGCCAGCAGCTTAGACAGAACAGATACGCAGTATTTT. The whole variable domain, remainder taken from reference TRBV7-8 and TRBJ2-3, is GAGVSQSPRYKVAKRGQDVALRCDPISGHVSLFWYQQALGQGPEFLTYFQNEAQLDKSGLPSDRFFAERPEGSVSTLKIQRTQQEDSAVYLCASSLDRTDTQYFGPGTRLTVL.

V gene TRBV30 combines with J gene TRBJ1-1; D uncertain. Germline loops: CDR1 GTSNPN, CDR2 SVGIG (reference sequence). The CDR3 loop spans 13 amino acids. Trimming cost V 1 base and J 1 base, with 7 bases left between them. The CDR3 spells CAWSAIGNTEAFF. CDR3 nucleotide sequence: TGTGCCTGGAGTGCGATAGGGAACACTGAAGCTTTCTTT.

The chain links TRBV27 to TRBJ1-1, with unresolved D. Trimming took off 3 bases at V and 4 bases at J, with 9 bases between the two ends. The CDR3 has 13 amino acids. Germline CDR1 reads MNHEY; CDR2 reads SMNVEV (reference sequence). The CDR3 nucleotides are TGTGCCAGCAGTTTTAACCGGGGCACTGAAGCTTTCTTT. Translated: CASSFNRGTEAFF.

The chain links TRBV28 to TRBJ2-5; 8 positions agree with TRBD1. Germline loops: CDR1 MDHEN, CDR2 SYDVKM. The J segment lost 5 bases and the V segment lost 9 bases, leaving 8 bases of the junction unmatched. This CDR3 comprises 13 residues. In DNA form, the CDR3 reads TGTGCCAGTAAACAGGGGGGTGAGGAGACCCAGTACTTC. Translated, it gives CASKQGGEETQYF.

CDR3 region: CASQGGMNYGYTF. The CDR3 coding sequence is TGTGCCAGCCAGGGAGGAATGAACTATGGCTACACCTTC. V gene TRBV12-3 or TRBV12-4 combines with J gene TRBJ1-2; a weak D match, TRBD1 (5 bases). V gave up 8 bases and J gave up 2 bases, with 12 bases separating them. This CDR3 comprises 13 residues.

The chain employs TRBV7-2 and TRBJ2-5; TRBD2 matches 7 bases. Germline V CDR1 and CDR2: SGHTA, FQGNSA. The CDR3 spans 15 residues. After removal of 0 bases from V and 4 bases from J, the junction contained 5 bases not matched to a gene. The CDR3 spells CASSLASGARETQYF. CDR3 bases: TGTGCCAGCAGCTTAGCGAGCGGGGCCAGAGAGACCCAGTACTTC.

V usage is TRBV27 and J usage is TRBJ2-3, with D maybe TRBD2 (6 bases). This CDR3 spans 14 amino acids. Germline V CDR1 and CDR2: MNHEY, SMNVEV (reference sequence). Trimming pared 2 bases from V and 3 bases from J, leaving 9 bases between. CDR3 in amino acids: CASSLLAHTDTQYF. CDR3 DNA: TGTGCCAGCAGTTTACTAGCGCATACAGATACGCAGTATTTT.

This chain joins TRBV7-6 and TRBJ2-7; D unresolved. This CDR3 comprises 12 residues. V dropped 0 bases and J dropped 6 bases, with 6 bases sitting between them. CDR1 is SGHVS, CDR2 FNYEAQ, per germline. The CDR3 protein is CASSLANGEQYF. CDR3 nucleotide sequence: TGTGCCAGCAGCTTAGCTAACGGCGAGCAGTACTTC.

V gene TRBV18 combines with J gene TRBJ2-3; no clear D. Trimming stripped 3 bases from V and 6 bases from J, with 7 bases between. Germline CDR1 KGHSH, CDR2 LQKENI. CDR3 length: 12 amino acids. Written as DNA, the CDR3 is TGTGCCAGCTCACCTCAAATTGATACGCAGTATTTT. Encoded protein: CASSPQIDTQYF.